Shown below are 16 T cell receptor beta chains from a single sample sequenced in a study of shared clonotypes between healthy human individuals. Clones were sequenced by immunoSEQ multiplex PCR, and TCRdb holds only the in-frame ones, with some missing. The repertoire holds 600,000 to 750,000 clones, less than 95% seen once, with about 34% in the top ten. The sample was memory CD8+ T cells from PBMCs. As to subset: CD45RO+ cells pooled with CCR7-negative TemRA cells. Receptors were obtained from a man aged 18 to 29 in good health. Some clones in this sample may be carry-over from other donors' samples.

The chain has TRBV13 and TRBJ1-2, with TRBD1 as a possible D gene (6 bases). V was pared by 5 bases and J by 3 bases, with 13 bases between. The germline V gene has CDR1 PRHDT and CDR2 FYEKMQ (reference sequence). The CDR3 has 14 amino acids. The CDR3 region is CASSPGRGDYGYTF. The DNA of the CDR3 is TGTGCCAGCAGCCCTGGCAGGGGAGACTATGGCTACACCTTC.

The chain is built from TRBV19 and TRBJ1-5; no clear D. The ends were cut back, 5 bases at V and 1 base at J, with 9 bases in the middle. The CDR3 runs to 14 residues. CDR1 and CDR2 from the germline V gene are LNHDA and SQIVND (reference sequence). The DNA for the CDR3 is TGTGCCAGTAGTGAGGGTACCAGCAATCAGCCCCAGCATTTT. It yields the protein CASSEGTSNQPQHF.

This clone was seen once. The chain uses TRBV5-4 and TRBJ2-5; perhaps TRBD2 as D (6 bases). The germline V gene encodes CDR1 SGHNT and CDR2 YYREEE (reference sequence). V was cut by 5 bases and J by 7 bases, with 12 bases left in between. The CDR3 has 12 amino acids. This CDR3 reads CASRLYGGTQYF. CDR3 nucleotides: TGTGCCAGCAGACTGTACGGGGGGACCCAGTACTTC.

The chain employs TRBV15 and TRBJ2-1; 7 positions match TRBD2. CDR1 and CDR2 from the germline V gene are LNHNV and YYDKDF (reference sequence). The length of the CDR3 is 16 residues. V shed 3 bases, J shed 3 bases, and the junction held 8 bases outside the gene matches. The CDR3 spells CATSSLSSGLYNEQFF. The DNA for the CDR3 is TGTGCCACCAGCAGTCTATCTAGCGGACTCTACAATGAGCAGTTCTTC.

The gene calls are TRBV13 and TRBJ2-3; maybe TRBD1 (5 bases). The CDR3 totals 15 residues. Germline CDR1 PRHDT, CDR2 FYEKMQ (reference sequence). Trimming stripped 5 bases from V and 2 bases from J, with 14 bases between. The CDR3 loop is CASSQLADTTDTQYF. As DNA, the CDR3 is TGTGCCAGCAGCCAATTGGCGGACACCACAGATACGCAGTATTTT.

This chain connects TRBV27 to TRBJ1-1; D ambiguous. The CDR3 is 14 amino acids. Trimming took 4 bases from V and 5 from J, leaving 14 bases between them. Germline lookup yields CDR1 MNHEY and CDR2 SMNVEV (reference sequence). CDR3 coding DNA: TGTGCCAGCAGTTCCCGAGGATTGTGGACTGAAGCTTTCTTT. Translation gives CASSSRGLWTEAFF.

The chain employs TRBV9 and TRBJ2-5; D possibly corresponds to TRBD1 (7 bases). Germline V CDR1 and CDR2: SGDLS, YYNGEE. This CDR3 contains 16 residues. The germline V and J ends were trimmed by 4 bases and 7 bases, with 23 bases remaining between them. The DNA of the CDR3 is TGTGCCAGCAGCCTTACCCTATCCAGTCAGGGGGGGACCCAGTACTTC. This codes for CASSLTLSSQGGTQYF.

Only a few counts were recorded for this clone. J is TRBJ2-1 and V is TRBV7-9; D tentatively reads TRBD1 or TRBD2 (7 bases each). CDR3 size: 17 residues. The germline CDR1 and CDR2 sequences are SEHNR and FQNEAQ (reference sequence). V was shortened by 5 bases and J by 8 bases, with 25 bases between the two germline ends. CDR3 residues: CASSQKTGWTSGDEQFF. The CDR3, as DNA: TGTGCCAGCAGCCAGAAGACAGGGTGGACTAGTGGCGATGAGCAGTTCTTC.

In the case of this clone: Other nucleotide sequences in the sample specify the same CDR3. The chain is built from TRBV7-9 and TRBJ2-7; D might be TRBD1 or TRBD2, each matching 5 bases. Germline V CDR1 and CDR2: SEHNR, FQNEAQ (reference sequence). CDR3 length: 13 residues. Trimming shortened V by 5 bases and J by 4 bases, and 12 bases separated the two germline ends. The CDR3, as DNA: TGTGCCAGCAGCCCAGGTGGGGGATACGAGCAGTACTTC. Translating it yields CASSPGGGYEQYF.

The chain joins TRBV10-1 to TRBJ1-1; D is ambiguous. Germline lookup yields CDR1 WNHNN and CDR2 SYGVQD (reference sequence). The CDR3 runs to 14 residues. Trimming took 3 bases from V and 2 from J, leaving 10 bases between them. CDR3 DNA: TGCGCCAGCAGTGATACGCAAGTTAACACTGAAGCTTTCTTT. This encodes CASSDTQVNTEAFF.

Here the CDR3 DNA reads TGTGCCAGCAGCTTAGAACAGGGTAGTTACTATGGCTACACCTTC. It specifies CASSLEQGSYYGYTF. The rearrangement joins TRBV11-2 to TRBJ1-2; TRBD1 might be the D (6 bases). Germline CDR1 and CDR2: SGHAT and FQNNGV. The V and J ends lost 0 bases and 3 bases respectively, with 11 bases between them. The CDR3 covers 15 residues.

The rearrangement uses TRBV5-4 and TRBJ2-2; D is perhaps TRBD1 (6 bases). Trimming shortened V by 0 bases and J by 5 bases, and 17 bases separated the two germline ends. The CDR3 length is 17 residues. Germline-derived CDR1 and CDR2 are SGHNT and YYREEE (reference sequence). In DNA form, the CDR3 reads TGTGCCAGCAGCTTGGATGGTGAGGGGGTTCCGACCGGGGAGCTGTTTTTT. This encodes CASSLDGEGVPTGELFF.

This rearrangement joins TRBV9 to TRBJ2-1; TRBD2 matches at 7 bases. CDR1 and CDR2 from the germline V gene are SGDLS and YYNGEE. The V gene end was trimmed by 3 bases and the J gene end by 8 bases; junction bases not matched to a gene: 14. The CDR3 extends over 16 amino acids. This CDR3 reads CASSAASGGPRDEQFF. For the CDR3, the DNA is TGTGCCAGCAGCGCGGCTAGCGGAGGCCCCCGGGATGAGCAGTTCTTC.

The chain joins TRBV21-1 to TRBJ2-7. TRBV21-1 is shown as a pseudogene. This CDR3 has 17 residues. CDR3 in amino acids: CASSSAPPSGDGGEQYF. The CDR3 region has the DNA TGTGCCAGCAGCAGCGCTCCCCCCTCTGGGGATGGGGGCGAGCAGTACTTC.

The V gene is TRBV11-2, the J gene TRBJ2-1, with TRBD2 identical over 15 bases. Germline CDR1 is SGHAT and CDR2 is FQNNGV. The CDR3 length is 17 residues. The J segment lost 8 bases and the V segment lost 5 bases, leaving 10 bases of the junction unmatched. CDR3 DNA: TGTGCCAGCAGCGGACCCGGGACTAGCGGGAGGCAGTATGAGCAGTTCTTC. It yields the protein CASSGPGTSGRQYEQFF.

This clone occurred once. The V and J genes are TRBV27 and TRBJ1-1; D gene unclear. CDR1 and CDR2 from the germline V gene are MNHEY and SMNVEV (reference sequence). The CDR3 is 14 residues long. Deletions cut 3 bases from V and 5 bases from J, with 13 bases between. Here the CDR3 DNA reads TGTGCCAGCAGTTTGAATATCTGGGAAACTGAAGCTTTCTTT. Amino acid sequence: CASSLNIWETEAFF.